One sample yielded the 3 T cell receptor beta chains listed below, sequenced in a study of T cells in Graves' hyperthyroidism and ophthalmopathy. Authors of the study amplified TCR beta CDR3 regions from RNA transcripts. First-round RT-PCR targeting the TCR CDR3 was performed with the HTBI primer set. TCRdb re-called the multiplex PCR reads through MiXCR, storing one row per CDR3 protein. This repertoire shows hundreds of thousands of distinct CDR3 sequences, approximately 14% found once; its top ten account for roughly 10%. The sample taken for sequencing was blood. These receptor sequences come from a woman aged 18 to 35 with Graves' hyperthyroidism.

Only a few counts were recorded for this clonotype. The V and J genes are TRBV20-1 and TRBJ1-6; maybe TRBD1 (6 bases). V dropped 0 bases and J dropped 3 bases, with 9 bases sitting between them. The length of the CDR3 is 15 residues. The germline gives CDR1 DFQATT, CDR2 SNEGSKA (reference sequence). This chain's CDR3 is CSARDPGDYNSPLHF. The CDR3 nucleotides are TGCAGTGCTAGAGATCCAGGGGACTATAATTCACCCCTCCACTTT.

A few counts support this clonotype. The J gene is TRBJ2-5, the V gene TRBV12-3 or TRBV12-4, with TRBD2 matching over 8 bases. V gave up 3 bases and J gave up 5 bases; unmatched junction bases: 5. The CDR3 covers 14 residues. This chain's CDR3 is CASSFGGARETQYF. The CDR3 nucleotides are TGTGCCAGCAGTTTCGGGGGGGCTAGGGAGACCCAGTACTTC.

The sample holds many counts of this clonotype. This chain connects TRBV20-1 to TRBJ2-5; 7 bases line up with TRBD1. Per germline, CDR1 DFQATT and CDR2 SNEGSKA (reference sequence). The V gene end was trimmed by 3 bases and the J gene end by 4 bases; junction bases not matched to a gene: 2. CDR3 size: 12 residues. CDR3 DNA: TGCAGTGCTAGCCGGGACAGAGAGACCCAGTACTTC. Amino acids: CSASRDRETQYF.